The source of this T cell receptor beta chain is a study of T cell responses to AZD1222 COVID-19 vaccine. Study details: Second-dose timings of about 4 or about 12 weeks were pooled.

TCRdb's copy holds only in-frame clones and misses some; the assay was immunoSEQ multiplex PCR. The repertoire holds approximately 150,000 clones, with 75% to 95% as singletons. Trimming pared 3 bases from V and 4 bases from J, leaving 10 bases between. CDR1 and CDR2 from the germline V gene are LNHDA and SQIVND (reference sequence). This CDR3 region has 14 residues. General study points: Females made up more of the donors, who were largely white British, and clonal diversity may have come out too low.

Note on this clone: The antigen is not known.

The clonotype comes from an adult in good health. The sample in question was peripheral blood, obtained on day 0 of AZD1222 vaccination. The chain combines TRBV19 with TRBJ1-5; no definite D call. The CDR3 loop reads CASSIKHRNQPQHF. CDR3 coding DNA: TGTGCCAGTAGTATTAAGCACCGAAATCAGCCCCAGCATTTT.